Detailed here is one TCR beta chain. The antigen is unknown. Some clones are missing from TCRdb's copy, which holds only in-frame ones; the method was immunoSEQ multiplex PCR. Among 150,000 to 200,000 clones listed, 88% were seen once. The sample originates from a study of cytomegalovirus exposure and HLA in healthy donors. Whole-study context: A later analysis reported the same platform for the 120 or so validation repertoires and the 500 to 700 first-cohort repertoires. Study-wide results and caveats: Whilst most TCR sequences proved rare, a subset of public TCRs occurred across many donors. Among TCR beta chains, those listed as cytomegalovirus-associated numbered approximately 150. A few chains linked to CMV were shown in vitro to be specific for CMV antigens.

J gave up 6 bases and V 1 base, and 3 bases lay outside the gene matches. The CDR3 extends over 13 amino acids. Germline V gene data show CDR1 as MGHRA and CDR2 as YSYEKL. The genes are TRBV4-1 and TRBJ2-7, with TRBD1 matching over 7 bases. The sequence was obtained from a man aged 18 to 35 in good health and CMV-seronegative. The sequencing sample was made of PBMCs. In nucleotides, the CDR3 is TGCGCCAGCAGCCAAGGAGGGGGCGGCGAGCAGTACGTC. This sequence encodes CASSQGGGGEQYV.